Following are 30 T cell receptor beta chains from one sample sequenced in a study of beta chain features in type 1 diabetes. Sequencing targeted expressed TCRB transcripts, as all isolated RNA had been reverse transcribed. Assay: immunoSEQ multiplex PCR; the TCRdb copy retains only in-frame clones and omits some. The data contain about 700,000 clones, roughly 12% of them singletons. These receptors' targets are unknown. Study conclusions and caveats: Within each of all four CD4+ subsets, Type 1 diabetes patients had TCRB CDR3s that were moderately but significantly shorter.

What was sequenced was naive CD4+ T cells from blood. All receptors derive from a man younger than 35 with type 1 diabetes.

This clone has only a few counts. The V call is TRBV18, the J call TRBJ1-4; no firm D call. CDR1 and CDR2 (germline): KGHSH, LQKENI. The V end lost 5 bases, the J end lost 0 bases, and 7 bases lay between the germline ends. The CDR3 length is 14 residues. DNA for the CDR3: TGTGCCAGCTCAGGGAGTTCAACTAATGAAAAACTGTTTTTT. Translated, it gives CASSGSSTNEKLFF.

This sequence joins TRBV5-1 and TRBJ2-3; the D call may be TRBD1 or TRBD2 (6 bases each). V lost 1 base and J lost 5, with 11 bases in between. In germline, CDR1 is SGHRS, CDR2 YFSETQ. The CDR3 totals 14 residues. CDR3 protein: CASSLRGDGDTQYF. The CDR3 region has the DNA TGCGCCAGCAGCTTGAGGGGGGATGGAGATACGCAGTATTTT.

This clone appeared a few times. This same CDR3 is encoded by further DNA sequences in the sample. This sequence joins TRBV18 and TRBJ1-1, with D hard to call. The CDR3 spans 13 residues. Germline loops: CDR1 KGHSH, CDR2 LQKENI. V was trimmed by 3 bases and J by 0 bases, leaving 5 bases between them. The CDR3 is CASSPRMNTEAFF. DNA for the CDR3: TGTGCCAGCTCACCCAGGATGAACACTGAAGCTTTCTTT.

As for this clone: The same CDR3 is also encoded by other DNA sequences in this sample. V usage is TRBV7-9 and J usage is TRBJ2-2; D is ambiguous. The CDR3 covers 14 residues. Germline-derived CDR1 and CDR2 are SEHNR and FQNEAQ (reference sequence). Deletions cut 0 bases from V and 4 bases from J, with 6 bases between. CDR3 residues: CASSLAGITGELFF. The CDR3 coding sequence is TGTGCCAGCAGCTTAGCGGGGATCACCGGGGAGCTGTTTTTT.

This clone was seen only a few times. The V call is TRBV7-9, the J call TRBJ2-2; no definite D call. The germline V gene encodes CDR1 SEHNR and CDR2 FQNEAQ (reference sequence). V lost 0 bases to trimming and J lost 4 bases, with 12 bases between them. CDR3 length: 16 residues. For the CDR3, the DNA is TGTGCCAGCAGCTTAGCGCCTACGGAGAGCACCGGGGAGCTGTTTTTT. Protein sequence: CASSLAPTESTGELFF.

This clone was detected only a few times. J is TRBJ2-5 and V is TRBV7-9; D gene uncertain. The CDR3 contains 12 residues. Trimming took 5 bases from V and 5 from J, leaving 9 bases between them. Germline loops: CDR1 SEHNR, CDR2 FQNEAQ (reference sequence). This CDR3 reads CASSPPVETQYF. The CDR3 DNA sequence: TGTGCCAGCAGCCCCCCCGTGGAGACCCAGTACTTC.

This clone was picked up a small number of times. The V and J genes are TRBV30 and TRBJ2-3; TRBD2 is a possible D gene (6 bases). The V end lost 5 bases, the J end lost 4 bases, and 13 bases lay between the germline ends. The V gene's germline CDR1 is GTSNPN and CDR2 SVGIG (reference sequence). The CDR3 is 13 residues long. CDR3: CAWGGREADTQYF. The CDR3 coding sequence is TGTGCCTGGGGGGGAAGGGAGGCAGATACGCAGTATTTT.

CDR3 protein: CASSHLQGREETQYF. The CDR3 nucleotides read TGTGCCAGCAGCCACCTACAGGGCCGGGAGGAGACCCAGTACTTC. The V call is TRBV7-9, the J call TRBJ2-5; the D gene could be TRBD1 or TRBD2 (6 bases each). Trimming took 5 bases from V and 5 from J, leaving 18 bases between them. Per germline, CDR1 SEHNR and CDR2 FQNEAQ (reference sequence). The CDR3 runs 15 residues.

The chain couples TRBV7-9 to TRBJ2-5; 10 nucleotides match TRBD2. V shed 5 bases, J shed 4 bases, and the junction held 4 bases outside the gene matches. Germline CDR1 and CDR2: SEHNR and FQNEAQ (reference sequence). The CDR3 consists of 14 residues. The CDR3, as DNA: TGTGCCAGCAGCGTTAGCGGGGGGACAGAGACCCAGTACTTC. Protein: CASSVSGGTETQYF.

This clone has only a few counts. V usage is TRBV5-6 and J usage is TRBJ1-2; D is ambiguous. The CDR3 is 15 amino acids. The V gene's germline CDR1 is SGHDT and CDR2 YYEEEE. Trimming pared 3 bases from V and 1 base from J, leaving 13 bases between. CDR3 amino acids: CASSSLTPHNYGYTF. CDR3 bases: TGTGCCAGCAGCTCCCTTACTCCACATAACTATGGCTACACCTTC.

This clone came up a few times. The chain has TRBV4-1 and TRBJ1-2; possible D gene TRBD1, 5 bases. Germline CDR1 and CDR2: MGHRA and YSYEKL. The CDR3 has 15 residues. The V end was cut by 0 bases, the J end by 7 bases, with 15 bases between. The DNA for the CDR3 is TGCGCCAGCAGCCAAGAGTATAATAGGGGAGGTGGCTACACCTTC. Protein sequence: CASSQEYNRGGGYTF.

This clone showed up just a few times. The chain links TRBV10-3 to TRBJ1-2, with TRBD1 identical over 7 bases. The junction had 5 bases not matched to a gene; V was cut back by 0 bases and J by 1 base. CDR1 and CDR2 from the germline V gene are ENHRY and SYGVKD. The CDR3 sequence is 16 residues long. CDR3 residues: CAISESRGLNNYGYTF. The CDR3 coding sequence is TGTGCCATCAGTGAGTCGAGGGGGCTGAATAACTATGGCTACACCTTC.

In its sample, this clone was seen a few times. The chain carries TRBV19 and TRBJ2-1; TRBD1 is a possible D gene (5 bases). Looked up from germline, CDR1 is LNHDA and CDR2 is SQIVND (reference sequence). The ends were cut back, 6 bases at V and 0 bases at J, with 12 bases in the middle. The CDR3 consists of 15 residues. The chain's CDR3 is CASRSTASSYNEQFF. Written as DNA, the CDR3 is TGTGCCAGTAGATCGACAGCAAGCTCCTACAATGAGCAGTTCTTC.

The rearrangement joins TRBV14 to TRBJ1-2; weak D call: TRBD1 (6 bases). CDR1 and CDR2 from the germline V gene are SGHDN and FVKESK. V shed 1 base and J shed 3 bases, with 12 bases lying between them. CDR3 size: 15 residues. CDR3 in amino acids: CASSQGEGVYYGYTF. CDR3 bases: TGTGCCAGCAGCCAAGGGGAGGGGGTCTACTATGGCTACACCTTC. Full variable domain (outside the CDR3, taken from reference TRBV14 and TRBJ1-2): EAGVTQFPSHSVIEKGQTVTLRCDPISGHDNLYWYRRVMGKEIKFLLHFVKESKQDESGMPNNRFLAERTGGTYSTLKVQPAELEDSGVYFCASSQGEGVYYGYTFGSGTRLTVV.

The chain recombines TRBV9 with TRBJ2-3; 10 nucleotides align to TRBD2. The CDR3 has 16 residues. The ends lost 3 bases at V and 4 bases at J; junction bases unmatched: 8. The germline CDR1 and CDR2 sequences are SGDLS and YYNGEE. The CDR3 loop reads CASSEERGGMSDTQYF. The CDR3 DNA follows: TGTGCCAGCAGCGAAGAGCGGGGGGGTATGTCAGATACGCAGTATTTT.

This clone has more than one count but fewer than ten. The chain uses TRBV18 and TRBJ2-3; D gene ambiguous. V lost 4 bases and J 0 bases, leaving 5 bases between the germline ends. Germline V CDR1 and CDR2: KGHSH, LQKENI. The CDR3 covers 13 residues. The CDR3 protein is CASSLASTDTQYF. As DNA, the CDR3 is TGTGCCAGCTCACTGGCTAGCACAGATACGCAGTATTTT. Drawing the rest from reference TRBV18 and TRBJ2-3, the complete variable domain is NAGVMQNPRHLVRRRGQEARLRCSPMKGHSHVYWYRQLPEEGLKFMVYLQKENIIDESGMPKERFSAEFPKEGPSILRIQQVVRGDSAAYFCASSLASTDTQYFGPGTRLTVL.

This clone was seen more than once but under ten times. Other DNA sequences from this sample encode an identical CDR3 as well. This rearrangement joins TRBV2 to TRBJ1-2; no clear D. Between the trimmed V and J ends, which lost 1 base and 4 bases, there was a span of 4 bases. Germline CDR1 and CDR2: SNHLY and FYNNEI. This CDR3 spans 12 amino acids. The CDR3 sequence is CASSEEGYGYTF. The CDR3 DNA sequence: TGTGCCAGCAGTGAAGAGGGCTATGGCTACACCTTC.

This clone was recorded a few times. The chain joins TRBV6-4 to TRBJ1-2; TRBD1 matches 9 bases. Germline assignment: CDR1 MRHNA and CDR2 SNTAGT. The CDR3 has 13 amino acids. V gave up 5 bases and J gave up 6 bases; unmatched junction bases: 4. The CDR3 DNA reads as TGTGCCAGCAGTATGACAGGGGGGGATGGCTACACCTTC. As protein: CASSMTGGDGYTF.

This rearrangement joins TRBV7-3 to TRBJ2-1; D is uncertain. CDR3 length: 12 amino acids. Germline CDR1 SGHTA, CDR2 FQGTGA. V gave up 6 bases and J gave up 8 bases, with 11 bases separating them. The CDR3: CASSPLSDEQFF. The CDR3 bases are TGTGCCAGCAGTCCCCTCTCGGATGAGCAGTTCTTC.

This rearrangement joins TRBV10-2 to TRBJ2-7; D is unclear. The germline CDR1 and CDR2 sequences are WSHSY and SAAADI. The CDR3 is 13 residues long. V was trimmed by 3 bases and J by 1 base, leaving 7 bases between them. CDR3 sequence reads: CASSDQPSYEQYF. CDR3 nucleotide sequence: TGCGCCAGCAGTGATCAGCCGTCCTACGAGCAGTACTTC.

At least ten counts were recorded for this clone. This same CDR3 is encoded by further DNA sequences in the sample. This chain connects TRBV10-3 to TRBJ2-3; the D is unclear. Per germline, CDR1 ENHRY and CDR2 SYGVKD. The V and J ends lost 5 bases and 0 bases respectively, with 0 bases between them. The CDR3 loop spans 11 amino acids. The CDR3 DNA sequence: TGTGCCATCAGTAGCACAGATACGCAGTATTTT. This codes for CAISSTDTQYF.

The rearrangement joins TRBV7-9 to TRBJ1-1; possibly TRBD1 for D (6 bases). The length of the CDR3 is 14 residues. V lost 4 bases, J lost 1 base, and 10 bases lay in between. Germline V gene lookup returns CDR1 SEHNR and CDR2 FQNEAQ (reference sequence). CDR3 residues: CASSSPTGNTEAFF. The DNA for the CDR3 is TGTGCCAGCAGCTCACCGACAGGGAACACTGAAGCTTTCTTT.

This chain joins TRBV29-1 and TRBJ2-2; the match to TRBD1 covers 7 bases. CDR1 is SQVTM and CDR2 is ANQGSEA in the germline V gene. J lost 4 bases, V lost 6 bases, and 8 bases had no gene match. This CDR3 has 14 residues. This chain's CDR3 is CSVPGGVGTGELFF. CDR3 bases: TGCAGCGTCCCAGGGGGAGTAGGCACCGGGGAGCTGTTTTTT.

In this sample, this clone turned up a few times. The chain is built from TRBV5-1 and TRBJ1-1; TRBD1 agrees at 9 bases. Germline V CDR1 and CDR2: SGHRS, YFSETQ. This CDR3 region has 15 residues. V was clipped by 6 bases and J by 4 bases; unmatched bases: 10. The chain's CDR3 is CASTKNRGQGTEAFF. The CDR3 region has the DNA TGCGCCAGCACTAAGAACAGGGGGCAAGGCACTGAAGCTTTCTTT.

This clone was seen a few times. This sample includes further DNA sequences coding for the same CDR3. CDR3 in DNA: TGTGCCTGGAGTTCTGGGACTGGAAACACCATATATTTT. The encoded protein is CAWSSGTGNTIYF. The V call is TRBV30, the J call TRBJ1-3; no clear D. This CDR3 has 13 amino acids. With 2 bases removed from V and 2 bases from J, the gap between germline ends came to 7 bases. Germline CDR1 reads GTSNPN; CDR2 reads SVGIG (reference sequence).

This chain's CDR3 is CASGHGTSNTEAFF. The CDR3 DNA reads TGCGCCAGCGGACACGGGACATCGAACACTGAAGCTTTCTTT. This chain links TRBV5-1 with TRBJ1-1; tentative D call: TRBD1 (6 bases). The germline CDR1 and CDR2 sequences are SGHRS and YFSETQ. The V gene lost 7 bases and the J gene lost 1 base, with 14 bases spanning the gap. The CDR3 length is 14 residues.

In its sample, this clone was seen a few times. The rearrangement uses TRBV19 and TRBJ2-5; D unclear. Per the germline V gene, CDR1 is LNHDA and CDR2 is SQIVND (reference sequence). V was pared by 5 bases and J by 5 bases, with 12 bases between. The CDR3 is made up of 13 amino acids. CDR3 bases: TGTGCCAGTAGTCTCCGACTGGGGGAGACCCAGTACTTC. This encodes CASSLRLGETQYF.

The rearrangement links TRBV6-5 to TRBJ2-3; perhaps TRBD2 as D (6 bases). The CDR3 totals 13 residues. V was cut by 7 bases and J by 4 bases, with 12 bases left in between. Looked up from germline, CDR1 is MNHEY and CDR2 is SVGAGI. CDR3 nucleotides: TGTGCCAGCACCCCTCCGGGAGCAGATACGCAGTATTTT. Its protein is CASTPPGADTQYF.

V is TRBV6-5 and J is TRBJ1-1; D remains ambiguous. Trimming cost V 1 base and J 0 bases, with 12 bases left between them. Germline CDR1 is MNHEY and CDR2 is SVGAGI. The CDR3 runs to 16 residues. For the CDR3, the DNA is TGTGCCAGCAGTTACTGGGCACCGGGGTTGAACACTGAAGCTTTCTTT. Translated: CASSYWAPGLNTEAFF.

This clone was counted only a few times. The chain carries TRBV9 and TRBJ1-6; D possibly corresponds to TRBD1 (6 bases). The V end was cut by 3 bases, the J end by 5 bases, with 21 bases between. The CDR3 sequence is 18 residues long. Germline CDR1 is SGDLS and CDR2 is YYNGEE. DNA for the CDR3: TGTGCCAGCAGCGCCACCGTGAACGAAAGGGGGAATAATTCACCCCTCCACTTT. Its translation is CASSATVNERGNNSPLHF.